Below, 10 T cell receptor beta chains from the same sample are listed, as sequenced in a study of cytomegalovirus exposure and HLA in healthy donors. Here immunoSEQ multiplex PCR was the method, and the copy in TCRdb shows in-frame clones only, minus some. The data hold tens of thousands of clones, with over 90% observed a single time. The sample comprised PBMCs. These receptor sequences come from a woman aged 18-29 years in good health and CMV-seronegative.

The J gene is TRBJ2-7, the V gene TRBV21-1; the table's D call of TRBD1 was not tested on the DNA. TRBV21-1 is described as a pseudogene. This CDR3 is 13 amino acids long. CDR3 sequence reads: CASSGTGSYEQYV. The DNA for the CDR3 is TGTGCCAGCAGTGGGACAGGCTCCTACGAGCAGTACGTC.

This chain joins TRBV14 and TRBJ1-5; 7 nucleotides match TRBD1. Germline loops: CDR1 SGHDN, CDR2 FVKESK. The CDR3 contains 20 residues. V trimming: 1 base; J trimming: 4 bases; junction bases outside the gene matches: 19. The CDR3 DNA is TGTGCCAGCAGCCAAGTTCATAGGCGAATAAGGGGGCGAGGGAATCAGCCCCAGCATTTT. Residues: CASSQVHRRIRGRGNQPQHF.

The V and J genes are TRBV5-8 and TRBJ2-7; 9 nucleotides align to TRBD1. V shed 0 bases, J shed 6 bases, and the junction held 4 bases outside the gene matches. CDR1 and CDR2 from the germline V gene are SGHTS and YDEGEE. The CDR3 is made up of 14 amino acids. This chain's CDR3 is CASSLAGTGFEQYF. CDR3 DNA: TGTGCCAGCAGCTTGGCGGGGACAGGGTTCGAGCAGTACTTC.

This chain connects TRBV5-6 to TRBJ2-7; possible D gene TRBD2, 5 bases. V lost 0 bases to trimming and J lost 2 bases, with 6 bases between them. The CDR3 is 13 residues long. The germline V gene has CDR1 SGHDT and CDR2 YYEEEE. The CDR3 DNA is TGTGCCAGCAGCTTGGGCGGGCCCTACGAGCAGTACTTC. Translating it yields CASSLGGPYEQYF.

The chain employs TRBV18 and TRBJ1-2; no clear D. Germline-derived CDR1 and CDR2 are KGHSH and LQKENI. The CDR3 runs to 15 residues. Trimming removed 6 bases at V and 0 bases at J, with 14 bases between. This CDR3 reads CASSPDWEPNYGYTF. The CDR3 DNA is TGTGCCAGCTCCCCGGATTGGGAGCCTAACTATGGCTACACCTTC.

Only one count was recorded for this clone. The chain uses TRBV5-4 and TRBJ1-2, with TRBD1 matching 7 bases. The CDR3 is made up of 14 amino acids. Losses at the gene ends were 3 bases for V and 7 bases for J; bases not matched to a gene: 9. CDR1 and CDR2 from the germline V gene are SGHNT and YYREEE (reference sequence). CDR3 residues: CASSSDRRVFGYTF. The CDR3 DNA reads TGTGCCAGCAGCTCGGACAGGAGGGTTTTTGGCTACACCTTC.

This chain links TRBV27 with TRBJ1-2; D gene ambiguous. The CDR3 is 15 residues long. The V end lost 6 bases, the J end lost 4 bases, and 18 bases lay between the germline ends. Germline assignment: CDR1 MNHEY and CDR2 SMNVEV (reference sequence). For the CDR3, the DNA is TGTGCCAGCAGATACGTCGGGGAGGGAGGCTATGGCTACACCTTC. Protein product: CASRYVGEGGYGYTF.

The chain joins TRBV27 to TRBJ2-3; TRBD1 matches at 9 bases. CDR1 and CDR2 from the germline V gene are MNHEY and SMNVEV (reference sequence). This CDR3 is 16 amino acids long. J gave up 2 bases and V 5 bases, and 8 bases lay outside the gene matches. CDR3 nucleotide sequence: TGTGCCAGCAGTCCGAGGACAGGGGCGCCCACAGATACGCAGTATTTT. Translated: CASSPRTGAPTDTQYF.

CDR3 loop: CASSFSSSYNEQFF. CDR3 bases: TGTGCCAGCAGTTTTTCTAGCTCCTACAATGAGCAGTTCTTC. The chain is built from TRBV27 and TRBJ2-1; D is uncertain. The CDR3 is 14 residues long. Germline values: CDR1 MNHEY, CDR2 SMNVEV (reference sequence). V shed 3 bases and J shed 0 bases, with 6 bases lying between them.

The chain has TRBV7-6 and TRBJ1-4, with a weak D call TRBD1 (5 bases). Trimming removed 5 bases at V and 6 bases at J, with 19 bases between. Germline CDR1 reads SGHVS; CDR2 reads FNYEAQ. This CDR3 is 16 amino acids long. Written as DNA, the CDR3 is TGTGCCAGCAGCACCCTCTCAGGGTCAAGTGATGAAAAACTGTTTTTT. As protein: CASSTLSGSSDEKLFF.